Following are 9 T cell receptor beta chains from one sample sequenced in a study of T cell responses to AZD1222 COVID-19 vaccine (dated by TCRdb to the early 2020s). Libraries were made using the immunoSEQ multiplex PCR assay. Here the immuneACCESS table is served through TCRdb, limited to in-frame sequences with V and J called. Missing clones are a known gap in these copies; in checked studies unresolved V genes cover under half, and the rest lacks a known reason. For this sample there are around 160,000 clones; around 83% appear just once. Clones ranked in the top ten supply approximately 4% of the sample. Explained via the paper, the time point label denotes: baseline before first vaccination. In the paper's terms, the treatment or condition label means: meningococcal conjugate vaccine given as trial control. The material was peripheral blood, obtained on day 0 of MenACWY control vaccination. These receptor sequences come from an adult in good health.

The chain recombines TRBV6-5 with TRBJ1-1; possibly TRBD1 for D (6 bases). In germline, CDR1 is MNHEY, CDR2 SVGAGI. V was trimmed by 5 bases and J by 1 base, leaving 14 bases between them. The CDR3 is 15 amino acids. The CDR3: CASSPNRATNTEAFF. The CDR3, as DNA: TGTGCCAGCAGTCCAAACAGGGCGACGAACACTGAAGCTTTCTTT.

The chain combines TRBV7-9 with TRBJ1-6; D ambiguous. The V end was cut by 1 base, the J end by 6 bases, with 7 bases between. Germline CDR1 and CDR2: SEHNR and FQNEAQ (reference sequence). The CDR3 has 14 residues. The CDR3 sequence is CASSLVRVNSPLHF. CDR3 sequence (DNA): TGTGCCAGCAGCTTAGTGCGGGTTAATTCACCCCTCCACTTT.

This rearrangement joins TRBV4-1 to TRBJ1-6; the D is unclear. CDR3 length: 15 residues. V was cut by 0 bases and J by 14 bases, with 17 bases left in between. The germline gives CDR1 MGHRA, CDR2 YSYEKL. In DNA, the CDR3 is TGCGCCAGCAGCCAAGATGGGGTTGAGGGTAGAGCCCTCCACTTT. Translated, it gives CASSQDGVEGRALHF.

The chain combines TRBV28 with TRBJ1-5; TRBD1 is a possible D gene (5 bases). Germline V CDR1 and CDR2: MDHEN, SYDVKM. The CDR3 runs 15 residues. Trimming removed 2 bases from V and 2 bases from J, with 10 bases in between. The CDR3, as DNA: TGTGCCAGCAGTTTAGCAGGGAAAGGCAATCAGCCCCAGCATTTT. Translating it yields CASSLAGKGNQPQHF.

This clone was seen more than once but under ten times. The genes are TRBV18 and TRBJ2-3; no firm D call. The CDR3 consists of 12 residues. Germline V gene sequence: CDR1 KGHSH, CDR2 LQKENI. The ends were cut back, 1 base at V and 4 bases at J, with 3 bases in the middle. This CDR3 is CASSPRSDTQYF. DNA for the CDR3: TGTGCCAGCTCACCACGCTCAGATACGCAGTATTTT. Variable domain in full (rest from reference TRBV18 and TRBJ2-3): NAGVMQNPRHLVRRRGQEARLRCSPMKGHSHVYWYRQLPEEGLKFMVYLQKENIIDESGMPKERFSAEFPKEGPSILRIQQVVRGDSAAYFCASSPRSDTQYFGPGTRLTVL.

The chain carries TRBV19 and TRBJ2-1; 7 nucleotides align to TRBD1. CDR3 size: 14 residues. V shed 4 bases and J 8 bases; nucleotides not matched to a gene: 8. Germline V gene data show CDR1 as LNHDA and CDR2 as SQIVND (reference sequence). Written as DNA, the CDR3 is TGTGCCAGTAGTACAAACAGGGGAATCTATGAGCAGTTCTTC. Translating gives CASSTNRGIYEQFF.

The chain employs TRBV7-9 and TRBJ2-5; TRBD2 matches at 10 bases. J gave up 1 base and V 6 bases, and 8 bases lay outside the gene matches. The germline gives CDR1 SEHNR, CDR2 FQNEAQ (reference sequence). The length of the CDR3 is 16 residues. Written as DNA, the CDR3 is TGTGCCAGCAGACAAATCGCTAGCGGGGGCCAAGAGACCCAGTACTTC. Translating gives CASRQIASGGQETQYF.

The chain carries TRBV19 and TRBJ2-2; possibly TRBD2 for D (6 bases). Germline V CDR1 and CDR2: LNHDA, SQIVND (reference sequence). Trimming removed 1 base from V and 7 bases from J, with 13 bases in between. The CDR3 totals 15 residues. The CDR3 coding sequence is TGTGCCAGTAGTATAGCGGGGGTCCCCGGCGGGGAGCTGTTTTTT. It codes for CASSIAGVPGGELFF.

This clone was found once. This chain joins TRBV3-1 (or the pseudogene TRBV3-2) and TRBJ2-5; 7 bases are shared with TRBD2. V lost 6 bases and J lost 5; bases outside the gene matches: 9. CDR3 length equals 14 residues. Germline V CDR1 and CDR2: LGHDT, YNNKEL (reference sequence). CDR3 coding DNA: TGTGCCAGCAGAGGGAGGGGCCGGAGGGAGACCCAGTACTTC. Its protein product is CASRGRGRRETQYF.